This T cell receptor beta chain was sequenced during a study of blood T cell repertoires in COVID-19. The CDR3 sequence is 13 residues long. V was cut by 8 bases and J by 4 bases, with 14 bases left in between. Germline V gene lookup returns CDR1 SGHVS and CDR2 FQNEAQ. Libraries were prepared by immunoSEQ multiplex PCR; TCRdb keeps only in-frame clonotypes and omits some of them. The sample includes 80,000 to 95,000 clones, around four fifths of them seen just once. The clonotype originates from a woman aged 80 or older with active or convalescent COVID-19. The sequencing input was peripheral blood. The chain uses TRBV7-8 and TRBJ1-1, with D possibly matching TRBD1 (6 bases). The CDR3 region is CASLRGTSTEAFF. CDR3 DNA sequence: TGTGCCAGCTTAAGGGGGACCTCCACTGAAGCTTTCTTT.